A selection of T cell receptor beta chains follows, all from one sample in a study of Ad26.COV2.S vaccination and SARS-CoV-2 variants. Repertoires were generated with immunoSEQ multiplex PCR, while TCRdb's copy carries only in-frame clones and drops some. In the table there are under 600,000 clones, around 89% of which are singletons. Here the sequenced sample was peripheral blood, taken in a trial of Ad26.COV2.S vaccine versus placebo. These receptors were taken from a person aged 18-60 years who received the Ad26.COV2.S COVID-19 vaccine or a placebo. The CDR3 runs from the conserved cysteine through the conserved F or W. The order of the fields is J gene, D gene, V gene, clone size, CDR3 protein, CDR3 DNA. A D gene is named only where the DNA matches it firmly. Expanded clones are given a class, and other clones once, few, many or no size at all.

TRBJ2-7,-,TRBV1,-,CTSSQERPHTLSMQYF,TGCACCAGCAGCCAAGAGCGACCCCACACATTATCAATGCAGTACTTC
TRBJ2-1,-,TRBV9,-,CASTPISGNEQFF,TGTGCCAGCACTCCTATTAGCGGCAATGAGCAGTTCTTC
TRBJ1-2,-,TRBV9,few,CASSVVDEVRGKNYGYTF,TGTGCCAGCAGCGTAGTAGATGAGGTACGGGGAAAGAACTATGGCTACACCTTC
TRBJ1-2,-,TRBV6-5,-,CASSYSRTFYGYTF,TGTGCCAGCAGTTACTCGAGGACATTCTATGGCTACACCTTC
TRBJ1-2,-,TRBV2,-,CASSEAGYGYTF,TGTGCCAGCAGTGAAGCGGGGTATGGCTACACCTTC
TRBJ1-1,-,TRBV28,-,CASSFVGQTNTEAFF,TGTGCCAGCAGTTTTGTCGGACAAACTAACACTGAAGCTTTCTTT
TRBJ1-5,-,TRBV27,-,CASRMDSNQPQHF,TGTGCCAGCAGAATGGATAGCAATCAGCCCCAGCATTTT
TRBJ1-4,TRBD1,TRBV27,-,CASGYRGPNEKLFF,TGTGCCAGCGGGTACAGGGGGCCTAATGAAAAACTGTTTTTT
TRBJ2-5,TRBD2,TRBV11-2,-,CASSLYPGGPSETQYF,TGTGCCAGCAGCTTATACCCGGGAGGGCCATCAGAGACCCAGTACTTC
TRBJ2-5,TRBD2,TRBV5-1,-,CASSLGLAGGPGQETQYF,TGCGCCAGCAGCTTGGGACTAGCGGGAGGGCCTGGCCAAGAGACCCAGTACTTC
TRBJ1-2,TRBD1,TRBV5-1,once,CASSTPGTGDLANYGYTF,TGCGCCAGCAGCACACCCGGGACAGGGGACCTCGCTAACTATGGCTACACCTTC
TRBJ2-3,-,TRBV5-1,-,CASSKRDSTDTQYF,TGCGCCAGCAGCAAACGGGACAGCACAGATACGCAGTATTTT
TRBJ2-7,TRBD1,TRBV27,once,CASSLYPGQGWEQYF,TGTGCCAGCAGTTTATATCCGGGACAGGGATGGGAGCAGTACTTC
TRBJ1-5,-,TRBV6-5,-,CASRRPSGNQPQHF,TGTGCCAGCAGGCGACCCTCGGGCAATCAGCCCCAGCATTTT
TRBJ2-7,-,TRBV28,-,CASTLRDGVSYEQYF,TGTGCCAGCACTTTGCGGGACGGAGTCTCCTACGAGCAGTACTTC
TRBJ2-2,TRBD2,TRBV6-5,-,CASSSLAGGRTGELFF,TGTGCCAGCAGTTCGCTAGCGGGAGGGCGCACCGGGGAGCTGTTTTTT
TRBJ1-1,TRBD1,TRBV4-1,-,CASSQTRDRGTTEAFF,TGCGCCAGCAGCCAAACCCGGGACAGGGGGACCACTGAAGCTTTCTTT
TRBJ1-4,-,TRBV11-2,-,CASSLDTYNEKLFF,TGTGCCAGCAGCTTGGACACCTATAATGAAAAACTGTTTTTT
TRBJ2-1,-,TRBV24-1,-,CATSDSPVGGRVNEQFF,TGTGCCACCAGTGATTCACCCGTTGGGGGCCGGGTTAATGAGCAGTTCTTC
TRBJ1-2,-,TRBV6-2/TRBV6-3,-,CASSWVEGYTF,TGTGCCAGCAGTTGGGTTGAGGGCTACACCTTC
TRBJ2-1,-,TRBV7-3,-,CASSQDSSSYNEQFF,TGTGCCAGCAGCCAGGACTCCAGCTCCTACAATGAGCAGTTCTTC
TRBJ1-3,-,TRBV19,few,CASTLIQSSGNTIYF,TGTGCCAGTACCCTCATCCAGAGCTCTGGAAACACCATATATTTT
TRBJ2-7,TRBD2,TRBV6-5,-,CASTMDGGWSYEQYF,TGTGCCAGTACGATGGACGGGGGGTGGTCCTACGAGCAGTACTTC
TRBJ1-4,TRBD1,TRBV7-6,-,CASSVNTWPGTGVLGEKLFF,TGTGCCAGCAGCGTCAACACGTGGCCCGGGACAGGGGTTCTGGGTGAAAAACTGTTTTTT
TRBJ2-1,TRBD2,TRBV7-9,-,CASSPMETSALMSEQFF,TGTGCCAGCAGCCCTATGGAGACTAGCGCCCTGATGAGTGAGCAGTTCTTC
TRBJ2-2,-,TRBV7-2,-,CASSLRQKNTGELFF,TGTGCCAGCAGCTTGCGGCAGAAGAACACCGGGGAGCTGTTTTTT
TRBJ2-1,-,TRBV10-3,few,CAIKEGRNEQFF,TGTGCCATCAAGGAGGGCCGCAATGAGCAGTTCTTC
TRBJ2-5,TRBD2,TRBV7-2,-,CASSLVPSGMGFRTETQYF,TGTGCCAGCAGCTTAGTCCCTAGCGGGATGGGGTTTAGGACGGAGACCCAGTACTTC
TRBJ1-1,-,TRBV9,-,CASSVASGGVPEAFF,TGTGCCAGCAGCGTAGCGAGCGGCGGGGTCCCTGAAGCTTTCTTT
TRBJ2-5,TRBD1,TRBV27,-,CASRRGLFGETQYF,TGTGCCAGCAGAAGGGGGCTATTCGGAGAGACCCAGTACTTC
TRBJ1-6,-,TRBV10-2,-,CASSETARGSPLHF,TGCGCCAGCAGTGAGACCGCTCGGGGTTCACCCCTCCACTTT
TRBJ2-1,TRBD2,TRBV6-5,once,CASSQGTSGSGVQFF,TGTGCCAGCAGTCAGGGGACTAGCGGGAGCGGCGTGCAGTTCTTC
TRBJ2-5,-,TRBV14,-,CASSQDSLVQETQYF,TGTGCCAGCAGCCAAGATAGTCTGGTCCAAGAGACCCAGTACTTC
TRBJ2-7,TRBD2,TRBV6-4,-,CASRNTSVPLGYEQYF,TGTGCCAGCAGAAATACTAGCGTACCCCTTGGTTACGAGCAGTACTTC
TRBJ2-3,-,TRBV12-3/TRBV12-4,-,CASSFWGTQYF,TGTGCCAGCAGTTTTTGGGGTACGCAGTATTTT
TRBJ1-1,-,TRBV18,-,CASSPLSSNDKLEAFF,TGTGCCAGCTCACCACTCTCTTCAAATGACAAACTTGAAGCTTTCTTT
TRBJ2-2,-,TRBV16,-,CASSQLDIFANTGELFF,TGTGCCAGCAGCCAGTTGGACATTTTCGCGAACACCGGGGAGCTGTTTTTT
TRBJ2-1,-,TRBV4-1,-,CASSQGAQVVVYEQFF,TGCGCCAGCAGCCAAGGGGCCCAAGTGGTGGTGTATGAGCAGTTCTTC
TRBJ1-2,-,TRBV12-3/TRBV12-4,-,CASSLGYGYTF,TGTGCCAGCAGTTTGGGCTATGGCTACACCTTC
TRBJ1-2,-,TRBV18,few,CASSPPGDRYGYTF,TGTGCCAGCTCACCACCGGGAGACCGCTATGGCTACACCTTC
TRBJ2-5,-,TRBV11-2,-,CASSLRGIQETQYF,TGTGCCAGCAGCTTGAGGGGAATACAAGAGACCCAGTACTTC
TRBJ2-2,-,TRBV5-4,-,CASSLMGTGELFF,TGTGCCAGCAGCCTCATGGGCACCGGGGAGCTGTTTTTT
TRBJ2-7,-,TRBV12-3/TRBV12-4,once,CASRRFGDYEQYF,TGTGCCAGCAGACGCTTCGGGGACTACGAGCAGTACTTC
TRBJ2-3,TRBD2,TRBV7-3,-,CASSLYSGRASTDTQYF,TGTGCCAGCAGCTTATACAGCGGGAGGGCTAGCACAGATACGCAGTATTTT
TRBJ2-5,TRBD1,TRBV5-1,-,CASSVGDRGQETQYF,TGCGCCAGCAGCGTGGGGGACAGGGGACAAGAGACCCAGTACTTC
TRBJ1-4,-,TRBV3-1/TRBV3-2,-,CASSQEGPPFF,TGTGCCAGCAGCCAAGAGGGACCGCCGTTTTTT
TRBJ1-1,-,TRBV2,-,CASSEALLGNTEAFF,TGTGCCAGCAGTGAAGCGCTTCTGGGGAACACTGAAGCTTTCTTT
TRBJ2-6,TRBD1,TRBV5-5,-,CASSNDRGSPSGANVLTF,TGTGCCAGCAGCAACGACAGGGGGTCCCCCTCTGGGGCCAACGTCCTGACTTTC
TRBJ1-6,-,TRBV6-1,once,CASSAEYRALNSPLHF,TGTGCCAGCAGTGCGGAGTACAGGGCGTTGAATTCACCCCTCCACTTT
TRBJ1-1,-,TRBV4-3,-,CASSIGRNTEAFF,TGCGCCAGCAGCATTGGTCGGAACACTGAAGCTTTCTTT
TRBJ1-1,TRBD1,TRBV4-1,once,CASSQSRGPGTEAFF,TGCGCCAGCAGCCAGTCCAGGGGGCCAGGAACTGAAGCTTTCTTT
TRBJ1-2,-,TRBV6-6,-,CASSPQEGSYTF,TGTGCCAGCAGTCCCCAGGAGGGGAGCTACACCTTC
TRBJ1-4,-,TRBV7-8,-,CASRTEGLTEKLFF,TGTGCCAGCAGAACAGAAGGACTTACGGAAAAACTGTTTTTT